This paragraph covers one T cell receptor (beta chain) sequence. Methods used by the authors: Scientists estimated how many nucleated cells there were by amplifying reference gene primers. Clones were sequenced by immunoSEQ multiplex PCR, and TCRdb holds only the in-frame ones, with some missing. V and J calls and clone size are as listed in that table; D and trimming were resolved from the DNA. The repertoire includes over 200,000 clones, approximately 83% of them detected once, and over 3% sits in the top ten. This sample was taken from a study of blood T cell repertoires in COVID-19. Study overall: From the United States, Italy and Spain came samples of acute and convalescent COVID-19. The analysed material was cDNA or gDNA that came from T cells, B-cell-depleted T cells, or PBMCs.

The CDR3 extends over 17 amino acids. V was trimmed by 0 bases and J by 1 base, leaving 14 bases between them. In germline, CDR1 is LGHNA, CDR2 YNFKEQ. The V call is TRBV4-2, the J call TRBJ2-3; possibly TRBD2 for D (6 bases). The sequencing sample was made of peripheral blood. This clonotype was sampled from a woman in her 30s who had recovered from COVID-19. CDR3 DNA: TGTGCCAGCAGCCAAGATGGGAGGCCTAGCGGCACAGATACGCAGTATTTT. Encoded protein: CASSQDGRPSGTDTQYF.